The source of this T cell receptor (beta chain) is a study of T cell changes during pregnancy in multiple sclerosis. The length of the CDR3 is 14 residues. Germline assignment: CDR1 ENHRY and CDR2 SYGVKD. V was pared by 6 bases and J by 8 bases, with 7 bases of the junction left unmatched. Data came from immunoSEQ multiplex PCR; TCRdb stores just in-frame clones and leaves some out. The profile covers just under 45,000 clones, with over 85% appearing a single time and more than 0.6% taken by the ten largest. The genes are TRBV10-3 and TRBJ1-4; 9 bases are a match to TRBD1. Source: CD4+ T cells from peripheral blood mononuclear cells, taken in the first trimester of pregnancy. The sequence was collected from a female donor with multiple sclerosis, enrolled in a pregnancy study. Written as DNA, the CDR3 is TGTGCCATCAGCGAGGACAGGGGAAAGGAAAAACTGTTTTTT. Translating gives CAISEDRGKEKLFF.